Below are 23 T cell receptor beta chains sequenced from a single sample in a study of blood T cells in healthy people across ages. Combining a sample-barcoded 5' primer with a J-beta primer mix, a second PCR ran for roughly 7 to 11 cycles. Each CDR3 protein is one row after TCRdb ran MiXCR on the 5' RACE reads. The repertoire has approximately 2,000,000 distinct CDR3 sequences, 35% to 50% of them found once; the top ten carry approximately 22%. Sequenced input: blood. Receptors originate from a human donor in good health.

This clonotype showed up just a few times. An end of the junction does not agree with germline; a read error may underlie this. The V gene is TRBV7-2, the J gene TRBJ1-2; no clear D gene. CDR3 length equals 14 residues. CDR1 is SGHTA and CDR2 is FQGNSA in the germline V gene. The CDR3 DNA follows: TGCGCCAGCAGCTTAGCCAGTTATAACTATGGCTACACCTTC. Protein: CASSLASYNYGYTF. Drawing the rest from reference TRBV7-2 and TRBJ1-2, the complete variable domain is GAGVSQSPSNKVTEKGKDVELRCDPISGHTALYWYRQSLGQGLEFLIYFQGNSAPDKSGLPSDRFSAERTGGSVSTLTIQRTQQEDSAVYLCASSLASYNYGYTFGSGTRLTVV.

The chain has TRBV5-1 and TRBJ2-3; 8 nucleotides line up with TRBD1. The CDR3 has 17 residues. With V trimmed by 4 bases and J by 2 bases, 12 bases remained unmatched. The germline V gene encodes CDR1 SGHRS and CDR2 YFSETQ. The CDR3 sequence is CASSRGDRTSFTDTQYF. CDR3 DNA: TGCGCCAGCAGCAGGGGGGACAGGACCTCATTCACAGATACGCAGTATTTT.

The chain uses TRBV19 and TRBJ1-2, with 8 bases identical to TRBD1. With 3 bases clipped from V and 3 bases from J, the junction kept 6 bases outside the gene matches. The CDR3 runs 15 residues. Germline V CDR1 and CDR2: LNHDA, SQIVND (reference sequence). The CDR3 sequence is CASSIPAGGHYGYTF. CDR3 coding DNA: TGTGCCAGTAGTATTCCGGCAGGGGGCCACTATGGCTACACCTTC.

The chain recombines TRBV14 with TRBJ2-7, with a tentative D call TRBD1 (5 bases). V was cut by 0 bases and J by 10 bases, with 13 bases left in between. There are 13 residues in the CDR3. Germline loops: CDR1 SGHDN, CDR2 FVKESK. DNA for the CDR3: TGTGCCAGCAGCCAAGATGTAGGGGTTACCCAGTACTTC. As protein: CASSQDVGVTQYF.

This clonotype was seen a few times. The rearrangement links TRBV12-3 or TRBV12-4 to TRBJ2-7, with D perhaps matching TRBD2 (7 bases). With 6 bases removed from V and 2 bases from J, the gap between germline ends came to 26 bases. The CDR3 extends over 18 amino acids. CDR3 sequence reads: CASSQSQGWASGAYEQYF. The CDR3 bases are TGTGCCAGCAGCCAATCCCAGGGGTGGGCTAGCGGAGCCTACGAGCAGTACTTC.

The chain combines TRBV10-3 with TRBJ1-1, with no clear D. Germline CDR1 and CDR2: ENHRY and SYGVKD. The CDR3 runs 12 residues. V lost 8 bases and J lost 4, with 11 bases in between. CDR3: CAIRQERTEAFF. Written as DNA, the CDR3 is TGTGCCATCCGTCAGGAGCGCACTGAAGCTTTCTTT.

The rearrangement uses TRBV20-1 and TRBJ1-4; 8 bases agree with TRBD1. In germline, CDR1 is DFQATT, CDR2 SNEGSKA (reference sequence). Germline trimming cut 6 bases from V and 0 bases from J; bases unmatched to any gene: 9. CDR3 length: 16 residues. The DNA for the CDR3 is TGCAGTGCCAACGGAGGGACAGGCACAACTAATGAAAAACTGTTTTTT. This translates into CSANGGTGTTNEKLFF.

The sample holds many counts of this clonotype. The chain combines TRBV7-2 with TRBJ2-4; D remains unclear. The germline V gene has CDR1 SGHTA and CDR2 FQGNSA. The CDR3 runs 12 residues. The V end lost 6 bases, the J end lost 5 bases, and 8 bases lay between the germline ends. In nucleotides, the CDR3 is TGTGCCAGCAGTTTCTCAGAAAACATTCAGTACTTC. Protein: CASSFSENIQYF. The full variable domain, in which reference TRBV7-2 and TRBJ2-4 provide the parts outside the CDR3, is GAGVSQSPSNKVTEKGKDVELRCDPISGHTALYWYRQSLGQGLEFLIYFQGNSAPDKSGLPSDRFSAERTGGSVSTLTIQRTQQEDSAVYLCASSFSENIQYFGAGTRLSVL.

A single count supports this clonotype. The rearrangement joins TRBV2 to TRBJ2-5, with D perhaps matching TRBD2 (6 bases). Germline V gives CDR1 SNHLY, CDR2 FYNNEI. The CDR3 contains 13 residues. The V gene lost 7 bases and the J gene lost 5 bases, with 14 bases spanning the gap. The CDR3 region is CASTVGGVETQYF. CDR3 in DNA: TGTGCCAGCACCGTGGGGGGTGTGGAGACCCAGTACTTC.

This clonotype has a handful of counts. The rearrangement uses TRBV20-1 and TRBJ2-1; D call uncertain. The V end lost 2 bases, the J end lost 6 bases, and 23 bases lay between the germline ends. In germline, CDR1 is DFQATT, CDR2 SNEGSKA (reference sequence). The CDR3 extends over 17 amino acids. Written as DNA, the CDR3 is TGCAGTGCTAGAAGTTACAATAGCCCCCACCCACGCAATGAGCAGTTCTTC. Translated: CSARSYNSPHPRNEQFF.

The chain's CDR3 is CASSHDRVGEQFF. CDR3 DNA: TGTGCCAGCAGCCATGACAGGGTCGGTGAGCAGTTCTTC. The rearrangement links TRBV7-2 to TRBJ2-1; TRBD1 matches 7 bases. Germline CDR1 reads SGHTA; CDR2 reads FQGNSA. The CDR3 extends over 13 amino acids. Germline trimming cut 5 bases from V and 9 bases from J; bases unmatched to any gene: 7.

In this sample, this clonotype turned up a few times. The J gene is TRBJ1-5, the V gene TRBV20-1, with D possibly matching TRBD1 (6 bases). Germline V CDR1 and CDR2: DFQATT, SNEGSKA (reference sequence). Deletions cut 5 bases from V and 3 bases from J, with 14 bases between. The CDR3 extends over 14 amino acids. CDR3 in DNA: TGCAGTGCTCATACAGGGTTTGACAATCAGCCCCAGCATTTT. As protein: CSAHTGFDNQPQHF.

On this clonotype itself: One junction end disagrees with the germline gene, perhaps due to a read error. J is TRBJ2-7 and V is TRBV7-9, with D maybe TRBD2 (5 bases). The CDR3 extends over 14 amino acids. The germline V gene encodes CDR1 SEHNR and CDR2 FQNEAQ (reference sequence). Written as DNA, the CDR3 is TGTGCCAGCGGCTTAAGTCTGGGAGCCTACGAGCAGTACTTC. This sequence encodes CASGLSLGAYEQYF.

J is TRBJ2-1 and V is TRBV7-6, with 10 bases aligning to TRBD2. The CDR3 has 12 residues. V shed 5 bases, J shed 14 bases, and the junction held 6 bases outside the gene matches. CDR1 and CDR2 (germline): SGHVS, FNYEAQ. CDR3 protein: CASSQSGGEEFF. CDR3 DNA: TGTGCCAGCAGCCAAAGCGGGGGGGAAGAGTTCTTC.

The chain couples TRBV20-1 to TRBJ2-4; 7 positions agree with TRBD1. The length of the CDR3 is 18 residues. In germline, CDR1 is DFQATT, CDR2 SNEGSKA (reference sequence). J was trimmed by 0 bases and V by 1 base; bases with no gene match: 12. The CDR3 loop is CSARGTGHTIRAKNIQYF. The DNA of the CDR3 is TGCAGTGCTAGAGGGACAGGCCATACCATCAGAGCCAAAAACATTCAGTACTTC.

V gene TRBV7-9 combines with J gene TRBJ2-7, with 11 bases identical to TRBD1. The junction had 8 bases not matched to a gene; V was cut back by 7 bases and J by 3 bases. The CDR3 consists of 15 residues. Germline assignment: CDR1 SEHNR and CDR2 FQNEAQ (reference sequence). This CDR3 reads CASIQRTGGLYEQYF. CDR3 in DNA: TGTGCCAGCATCCAGAGGACAGGGGGCCTCTACGAGCAGTACTTC.

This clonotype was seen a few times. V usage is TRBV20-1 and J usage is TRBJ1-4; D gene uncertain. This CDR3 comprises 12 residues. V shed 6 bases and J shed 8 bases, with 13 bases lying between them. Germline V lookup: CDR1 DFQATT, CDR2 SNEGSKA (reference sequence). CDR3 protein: CSAFDGEEKLFF. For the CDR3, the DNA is TGCAGTGCCTTCGATGGTGAGGAAAAACTGTTTTTT.

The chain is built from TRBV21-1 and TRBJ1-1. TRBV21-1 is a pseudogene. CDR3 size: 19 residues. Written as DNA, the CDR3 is TGTGCCAGCAGCAAAGCGGGTCCCGGGATAGAATGGGAGGACACTGAAGCTTTCTTT. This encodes CASSKAGPGIEWEDTEAFF.

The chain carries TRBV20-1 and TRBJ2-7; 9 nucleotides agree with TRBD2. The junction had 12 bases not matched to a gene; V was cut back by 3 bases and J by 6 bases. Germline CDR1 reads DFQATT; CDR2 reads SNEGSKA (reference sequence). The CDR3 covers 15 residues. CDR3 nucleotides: TGCAGTGCTAGTCGGGCTATGCGGGGGGGCATCGAGCAGTACTTC. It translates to CSASRAMRGGIEQYF.

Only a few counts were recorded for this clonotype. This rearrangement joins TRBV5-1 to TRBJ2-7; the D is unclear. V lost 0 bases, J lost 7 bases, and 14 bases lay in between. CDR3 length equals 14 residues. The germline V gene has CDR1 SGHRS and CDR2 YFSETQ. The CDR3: CASSLELPRGEQYF. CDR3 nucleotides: TGCGCCAGCAGCTTGGAACTCCCCCGAGGAGAGCAGTACTTC.

The CDR3 loop is CASSAVDSGELFF. The DNA for the CDR3 is TGTGCCAGCAGCGCTGTGGATTCCGGGGAGCTGTTTTTT. The chain is built from TRBV9 and TRBJ2-2; no clear D gene. CDR3 size: 13 residues. V lost 3 bases to trimming and J lost 6 bases, with 9 bases between them. Germline V gives CDR1 SGDLS, CDR2 YYNGEE.

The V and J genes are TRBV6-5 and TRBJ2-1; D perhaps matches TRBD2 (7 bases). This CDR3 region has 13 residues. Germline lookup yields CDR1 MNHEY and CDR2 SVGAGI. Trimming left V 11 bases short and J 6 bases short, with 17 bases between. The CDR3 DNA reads TGTGCCGCAAGGGGGGGTGTGTCCAATGAGCAGTTCTTC. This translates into CAARGGVSNEQFF.

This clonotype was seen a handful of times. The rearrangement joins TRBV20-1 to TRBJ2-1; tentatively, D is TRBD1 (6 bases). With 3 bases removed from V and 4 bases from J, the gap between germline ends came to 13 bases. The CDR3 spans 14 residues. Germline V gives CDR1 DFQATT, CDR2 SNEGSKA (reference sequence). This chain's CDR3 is CSARIGGEYNEQFF. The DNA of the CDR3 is TGCAGTGCTAGGATAGGGGGAGAATACAATGAGCAGTTCTTC.